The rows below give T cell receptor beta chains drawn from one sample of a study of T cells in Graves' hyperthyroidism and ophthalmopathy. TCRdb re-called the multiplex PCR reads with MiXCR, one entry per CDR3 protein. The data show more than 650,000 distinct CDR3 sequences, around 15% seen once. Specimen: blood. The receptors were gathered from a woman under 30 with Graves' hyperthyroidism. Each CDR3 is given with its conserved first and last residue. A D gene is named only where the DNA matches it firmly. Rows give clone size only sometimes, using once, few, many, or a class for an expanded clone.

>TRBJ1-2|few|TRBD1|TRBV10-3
CAIRTDRGNYGYTF
TGTGCCATCAGGACTGACAGGGGCAACTATGGCTACACCTTC
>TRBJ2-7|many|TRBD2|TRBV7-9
CASSFLSSGIYEQYF
TGTGCCAGCAGCTTTTTGTCTAGCGGGATTTACGAGCAGTACTTC
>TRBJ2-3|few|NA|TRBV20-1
CGARDPRGDTQYF
TGCGGTGCTAGAGATCCGAGAGGGGATACGCAGTATTTT
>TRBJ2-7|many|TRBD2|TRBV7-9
CASSLNSAGGSYEQYF
TGTGCCAGCAGCTTAAATTCTGCGGGAGGATCCTACGAGCAGTACTTC
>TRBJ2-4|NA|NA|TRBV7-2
CASSLGQREYF
TGTGCCAGCAGCTTAGGACAGCGGGAGTACTTC
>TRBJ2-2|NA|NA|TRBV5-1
CASSLASGGRGTGELFF
TGCGCCAGCAGCTTGGCATCGGGGGGCCGGGGAACCGGGGAGCTGTTTTTT
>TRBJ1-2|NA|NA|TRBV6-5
CASSYSRELGYTF
TGTGCCAGCAGTTACTCTAGGGAGTTGGGCTACACCTTC
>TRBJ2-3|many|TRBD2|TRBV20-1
CSARGLGKYF
TGCAGTGCTAGGGGACTAGGAAAGTATTTT
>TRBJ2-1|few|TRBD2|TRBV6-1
CASSEGLRREAVNEQFF
TGTGCCAGCAGTGAGGGGCTCCGGCGGGAGGCAGTTAATGAGCAGTTCTTC
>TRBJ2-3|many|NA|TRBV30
CAWSMGRDTQYF
TGTGCCTGGAGTATGGGTCGGGATACGCAGTATTTT
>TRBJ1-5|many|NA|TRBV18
CASSPSQGNQPQHF
TGTGCCAGCTCACCATCGCAGGGGAATCAGCCCCAGCATTTT
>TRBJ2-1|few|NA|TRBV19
CASSITKGDEQFF
TGTGCCAGTAGTATCACCAAGGGGGATGAGCAGTTCTTC
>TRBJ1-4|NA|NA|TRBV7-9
CASSRGSGPTNEKLFF
TGTGCCAGCAGCAGGGGTTCCGGGCCTACTAATGAAAAACTGTTTTTT
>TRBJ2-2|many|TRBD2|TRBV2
CASMLGTSGRAGELFF
TGTGCCAGCATGCTCGGGACTAGCGGGAGGGCCGGGGAGCTGTTTTTT
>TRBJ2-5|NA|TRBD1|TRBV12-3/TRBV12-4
CASSEDRGRVLETQYF
TGTGCCAGCAGTGAAGACAGGGGGCGAGTTCTAGAGACCCAGTACTTC
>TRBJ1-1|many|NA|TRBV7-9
CASSLGYNAEAFF
TGTGCCAGCAGCTTAGGGTATAACGCTGAAGCTTTCTTT
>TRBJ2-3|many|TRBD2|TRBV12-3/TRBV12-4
CASSLAGGPDTQYF
TGTGCCAGCAGCCTAGCGGGAGGGCCAGATACGCAGTATTTT
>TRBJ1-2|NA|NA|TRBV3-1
CASSQGGGFYGYTF
TGTGCCAGCAGCCAAGGTGGTGGGTTCTATGGCTACACCTTC
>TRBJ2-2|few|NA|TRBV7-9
CASSRSAGELFF
TGTGCCAGCAGCAGGTCCGCCGGGGAGCTGTTTTTT
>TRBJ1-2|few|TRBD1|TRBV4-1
CASSQEENQGTGTNYGYTF
TGCGCCAGCAGCCAAGAAGAGAATCAGGGGACAGGGACTAACTATGGCTACACCTTC
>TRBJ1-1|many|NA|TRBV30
CASRGAGFLGTEAFF
TGTGCCTCTCGGGGCGCGGGTTTTCTGGGGACTGAAGCTTTCTTT
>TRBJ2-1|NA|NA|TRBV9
CASSLSPGAREQFF
TGTGCCAGCAGCCTGAGCCCAGGTGCCAGAGAGCAGTTCTTC
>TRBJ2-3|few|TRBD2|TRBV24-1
CATSDYTSGIEDTQYF
TGTGCCACCAGTGATTATACTAGCGGGATTGAAGATACGCAGTATTTT
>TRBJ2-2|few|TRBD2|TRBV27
CASSLMGLAGGGGELFF
TGTGCCAGCAGTTTGATGGGACTAGCGGGAGGCGGCGGGGAGCTGTTTTTT
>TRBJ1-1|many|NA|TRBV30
CAWTLLLRNTEAFF
TGTGCCTGGACCCTCCTTTTGCGGAACACTGAAGCTTTCTTT
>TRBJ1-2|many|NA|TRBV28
CASSSLIPRANYGYTF
TGTGCCAGCAGTTCTCTAATCCCGAGAGCTAACTATGGCTACACCTTC
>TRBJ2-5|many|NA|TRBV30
CAWSVFVQGETQYF
TGTGCCTGGAGTGTGTTTGTTCAGGGAGAGACCCAGTACTTC
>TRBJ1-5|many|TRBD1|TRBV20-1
CSARGQGYQPQHF
TGCAGTGCTAGAGGACAGGGGTATCAGCCCCAGCATTTT
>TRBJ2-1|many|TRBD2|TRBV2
CASSVALAESSYNEQFF
TGTGCCAGCAGTGTTGCCCTAGCGGAGAGCTCCTACAATGAGCAGTTCTTC
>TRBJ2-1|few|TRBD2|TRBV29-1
CSVGTSLSYNEQFF
TGCAGCGTTGGGACTAGTCTCTCCTACAATGAGCAGTTCTTC